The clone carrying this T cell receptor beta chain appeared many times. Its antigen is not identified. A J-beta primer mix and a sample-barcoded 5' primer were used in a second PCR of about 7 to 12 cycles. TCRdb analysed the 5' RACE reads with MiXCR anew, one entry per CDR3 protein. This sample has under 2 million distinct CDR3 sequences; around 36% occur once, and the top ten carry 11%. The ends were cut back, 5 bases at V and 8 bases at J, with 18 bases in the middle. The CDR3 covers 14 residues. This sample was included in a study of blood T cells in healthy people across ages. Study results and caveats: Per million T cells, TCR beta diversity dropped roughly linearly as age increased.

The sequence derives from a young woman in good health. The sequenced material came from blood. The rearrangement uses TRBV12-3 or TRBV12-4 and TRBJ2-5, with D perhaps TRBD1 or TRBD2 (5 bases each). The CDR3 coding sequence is TGTGCCAGCAGTATCCAGGGTGGAGAGGGAACCCAGTACTTC. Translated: CASSIQGGEGTQYF.